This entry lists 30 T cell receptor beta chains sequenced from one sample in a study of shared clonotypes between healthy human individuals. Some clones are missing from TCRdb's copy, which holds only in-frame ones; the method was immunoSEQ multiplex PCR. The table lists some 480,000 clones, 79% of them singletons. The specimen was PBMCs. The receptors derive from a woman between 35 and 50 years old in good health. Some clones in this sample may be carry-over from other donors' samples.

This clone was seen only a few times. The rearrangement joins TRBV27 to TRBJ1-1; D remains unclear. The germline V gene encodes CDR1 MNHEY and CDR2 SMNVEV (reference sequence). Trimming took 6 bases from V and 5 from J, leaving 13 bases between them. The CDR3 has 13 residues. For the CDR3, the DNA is TGTGCCAGCAGCAAAATTATCGGGACTGAAGCTTTCTTT. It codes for CASSKIIGTEAFF.

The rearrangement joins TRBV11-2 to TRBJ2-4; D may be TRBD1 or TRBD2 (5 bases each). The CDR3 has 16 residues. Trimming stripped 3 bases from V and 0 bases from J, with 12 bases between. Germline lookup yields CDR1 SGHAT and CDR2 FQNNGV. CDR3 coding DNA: TGTGCCAGCAGCTTCGGGGTGGGGCTAGCCAAAAACATTCAGTACTTC. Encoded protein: CASSFGVGLAKNIQYF.

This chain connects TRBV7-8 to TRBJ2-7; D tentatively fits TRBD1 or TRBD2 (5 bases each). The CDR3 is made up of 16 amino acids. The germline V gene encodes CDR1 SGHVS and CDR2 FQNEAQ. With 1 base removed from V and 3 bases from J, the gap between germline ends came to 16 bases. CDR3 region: CASSLVSREGYYEQYF. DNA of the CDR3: TGTGCCAGCAGCTTAGTCAGCCGCGAGGGGTACTACGAGCAGTACTTC.

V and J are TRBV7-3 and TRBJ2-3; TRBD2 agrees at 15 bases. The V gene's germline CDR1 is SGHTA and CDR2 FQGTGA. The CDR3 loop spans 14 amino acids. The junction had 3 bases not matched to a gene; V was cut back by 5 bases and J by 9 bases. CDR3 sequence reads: CASSPGLAGGTQYF. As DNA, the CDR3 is TGTGCCAGCAGCCCGGGACTAGCGGGAGGAACGCAGTATTTT.

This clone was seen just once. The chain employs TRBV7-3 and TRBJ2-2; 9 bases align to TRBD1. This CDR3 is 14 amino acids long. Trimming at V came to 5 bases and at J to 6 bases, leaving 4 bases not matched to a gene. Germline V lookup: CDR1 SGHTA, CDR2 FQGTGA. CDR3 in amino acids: CASSARTGAGELFF. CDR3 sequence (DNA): TGTGCCAGCAGCGCCCGGACAGGGGCCGGGGAGCTGTTTTTT.

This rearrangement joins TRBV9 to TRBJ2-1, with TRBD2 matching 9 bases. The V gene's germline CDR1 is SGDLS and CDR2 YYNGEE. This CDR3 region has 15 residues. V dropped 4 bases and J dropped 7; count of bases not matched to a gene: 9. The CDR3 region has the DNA TGTGCCAGCAGCTCATCGCGGGAGGGCCTAAATGAGCAGTTCTTC. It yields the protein CASSSSREGLNEQFF.

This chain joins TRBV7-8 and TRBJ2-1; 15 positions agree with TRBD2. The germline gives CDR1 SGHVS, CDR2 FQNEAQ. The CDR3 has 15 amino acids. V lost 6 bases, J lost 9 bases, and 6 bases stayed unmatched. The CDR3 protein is CASSRTSGRASEQFF. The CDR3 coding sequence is TGTGCCAGCAGTCGGACTAGCGGGAGGGCCTCTGAGCAGTTCTTC.

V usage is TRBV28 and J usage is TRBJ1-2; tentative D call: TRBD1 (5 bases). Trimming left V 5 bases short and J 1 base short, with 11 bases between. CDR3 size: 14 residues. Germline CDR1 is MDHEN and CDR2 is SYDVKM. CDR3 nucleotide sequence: TGTGCCAGCAGTCTGGCGGGGGATAACTATGGCTACACCTTC. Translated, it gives CASSLAGDNYGYTF.

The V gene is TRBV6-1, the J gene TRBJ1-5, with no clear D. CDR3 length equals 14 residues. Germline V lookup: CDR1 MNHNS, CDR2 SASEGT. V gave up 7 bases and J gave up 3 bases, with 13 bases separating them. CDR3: CASNTPNNNQPQHF. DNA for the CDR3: TGTGCCAGCAACACCCCTAATAACAATCAGCCCCAGCATTTT.

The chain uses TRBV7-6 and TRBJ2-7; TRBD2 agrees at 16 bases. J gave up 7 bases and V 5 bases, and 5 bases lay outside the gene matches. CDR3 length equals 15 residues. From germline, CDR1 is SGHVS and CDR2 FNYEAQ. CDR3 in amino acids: CASSPGLAGGGEQYF. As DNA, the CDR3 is TGTGCCAGCAGCCCGGGACTAGCGGGAGGGGGTGAGCAGTACTTC.

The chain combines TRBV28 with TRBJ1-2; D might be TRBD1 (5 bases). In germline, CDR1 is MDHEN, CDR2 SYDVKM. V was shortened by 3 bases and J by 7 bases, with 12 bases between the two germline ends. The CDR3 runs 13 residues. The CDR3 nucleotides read TGTGCCAGCAGTTTCTCCACAGGCTCTGGCTACACCTTC. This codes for CASSFSTGSGYTF.

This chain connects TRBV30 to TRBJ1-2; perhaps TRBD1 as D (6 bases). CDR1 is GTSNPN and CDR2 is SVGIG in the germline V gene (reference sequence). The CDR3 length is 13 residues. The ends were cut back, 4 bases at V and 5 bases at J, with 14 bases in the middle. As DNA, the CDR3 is TGTGCCTGGAATGACAGGCCTCGTTATGGCTACACCTTC. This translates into CAWNDRPRYGYTF.

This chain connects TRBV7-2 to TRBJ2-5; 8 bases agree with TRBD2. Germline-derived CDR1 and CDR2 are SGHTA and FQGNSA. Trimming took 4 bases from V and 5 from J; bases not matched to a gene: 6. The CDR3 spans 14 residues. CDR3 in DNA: TGTGCCAGCAGCTCAGCGGGAGTTCGGGAGACCCAGTACTTC. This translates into CASSSAGVRETQYF.

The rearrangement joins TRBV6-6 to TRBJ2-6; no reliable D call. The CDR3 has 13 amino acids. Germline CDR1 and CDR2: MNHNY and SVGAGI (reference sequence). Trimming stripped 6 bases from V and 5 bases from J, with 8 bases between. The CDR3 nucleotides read TGTGCCAGCAGATCGGAGCGGGCCAACGTCCTGACTTTC. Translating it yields CASRSERANVLTF.

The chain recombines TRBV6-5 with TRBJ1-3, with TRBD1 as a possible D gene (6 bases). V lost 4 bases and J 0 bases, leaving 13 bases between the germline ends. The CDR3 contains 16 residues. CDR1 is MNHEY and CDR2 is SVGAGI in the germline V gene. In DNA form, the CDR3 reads TGTGCCAGCAGTTCCCGACAGGACCACTCTGGAAACACCATATATTTT. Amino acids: CASSSRQDHSGNTIYF.

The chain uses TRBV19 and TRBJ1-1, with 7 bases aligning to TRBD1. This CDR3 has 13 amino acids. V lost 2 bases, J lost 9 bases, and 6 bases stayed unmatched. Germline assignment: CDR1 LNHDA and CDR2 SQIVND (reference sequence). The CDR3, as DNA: TGTGCCAGTAGTATAAATCCAGGGGGAAAAGCTTTCTTT. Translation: CASSINPGGKAFF.

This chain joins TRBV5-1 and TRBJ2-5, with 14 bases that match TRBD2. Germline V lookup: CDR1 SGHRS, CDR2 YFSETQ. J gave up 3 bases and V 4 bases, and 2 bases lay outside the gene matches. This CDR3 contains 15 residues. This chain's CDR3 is CASSEGLAGEETQYF. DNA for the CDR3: TGCGCCAGCAGCGAGGGACTAGCGGGGGAAGAGACCCAGTACTTC.

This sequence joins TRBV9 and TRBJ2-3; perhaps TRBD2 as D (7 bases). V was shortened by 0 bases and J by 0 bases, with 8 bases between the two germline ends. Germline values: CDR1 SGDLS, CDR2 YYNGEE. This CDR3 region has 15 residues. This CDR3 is CASSVGGGSTDTQYF. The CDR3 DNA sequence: TGTGCCAGCAGCGTAGGGGGGGGCAGCACAGATACGCAGTATTTT.

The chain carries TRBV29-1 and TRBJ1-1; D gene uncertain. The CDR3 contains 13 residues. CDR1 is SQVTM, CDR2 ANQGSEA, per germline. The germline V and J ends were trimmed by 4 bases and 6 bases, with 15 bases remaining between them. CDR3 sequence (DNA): TGCAGCGTTGTCTCCCGGCAGGCCGCTGAAGCTTTCTTT. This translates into CSVVSRQAAEAFF.

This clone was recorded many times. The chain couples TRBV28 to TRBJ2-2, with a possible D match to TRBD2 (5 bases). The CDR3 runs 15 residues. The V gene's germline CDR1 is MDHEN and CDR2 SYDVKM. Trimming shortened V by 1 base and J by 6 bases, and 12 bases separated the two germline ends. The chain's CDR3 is CASSLSVGAPGELFF. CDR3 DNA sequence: TGTGCCAGCAGTTTATCGGTGGGAGCCCCCGGGGAGCTGTTTTTT.

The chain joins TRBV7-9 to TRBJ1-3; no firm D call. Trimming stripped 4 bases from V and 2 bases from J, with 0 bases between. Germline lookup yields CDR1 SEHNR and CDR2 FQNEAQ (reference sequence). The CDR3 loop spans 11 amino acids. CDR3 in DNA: TGTGCCAGCAGCTCTGGAAACACCATATATTTT. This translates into CASSSGNTIYF.

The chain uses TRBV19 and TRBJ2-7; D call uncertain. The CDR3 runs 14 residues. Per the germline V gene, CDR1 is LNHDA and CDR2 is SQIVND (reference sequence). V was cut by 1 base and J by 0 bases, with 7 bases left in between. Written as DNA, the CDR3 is TGTGCCAGTAGTATAGTTCCCACCTCCTACGAGCAGTACTTC. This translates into CASSIVPTSYEQYF.

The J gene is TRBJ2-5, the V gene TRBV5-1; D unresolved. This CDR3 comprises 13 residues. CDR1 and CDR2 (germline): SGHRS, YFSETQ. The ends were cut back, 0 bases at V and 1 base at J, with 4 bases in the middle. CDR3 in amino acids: CASSLETQETQYF. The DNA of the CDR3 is TGCGCCAGCAGCTTGGAAACCCAAGAGACCCAGTACTTC.

This CDR3 is CASSPTGGVRQPQHF. For the CDR3, the DNA is TGTGCCAGTAGTCCAACAGGGGGGGTTCGTCAGCCCCAGCATTTT. The V call is TRBV19, the J call TRBJ1-5, with 8 bases matching TRBD1. The germline V gene encodes CDR1 LNHDA and CDR2 SQIVND (reference sequence). The CDR3 has 15 residues. Trimming removed 5 bases from V and 6 bases from J; junction bases left unmatched: 9.

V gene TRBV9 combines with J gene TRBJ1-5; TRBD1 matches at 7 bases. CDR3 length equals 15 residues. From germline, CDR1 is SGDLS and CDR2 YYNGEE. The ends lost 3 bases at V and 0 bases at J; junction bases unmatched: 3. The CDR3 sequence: CASSATGASNQPQHF. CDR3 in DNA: TGTGCCAGCAGCGCCACAGGGGCTAGCAATCAGCCCCAGCATTTT.

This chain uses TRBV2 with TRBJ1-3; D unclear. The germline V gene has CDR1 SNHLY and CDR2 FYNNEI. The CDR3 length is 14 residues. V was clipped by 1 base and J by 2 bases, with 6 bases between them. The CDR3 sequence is CASSEGAAGNTIYF. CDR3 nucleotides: TGTGCCAGCAGTGAAGGGGCAGCTGGAAACACCATATATTTT.

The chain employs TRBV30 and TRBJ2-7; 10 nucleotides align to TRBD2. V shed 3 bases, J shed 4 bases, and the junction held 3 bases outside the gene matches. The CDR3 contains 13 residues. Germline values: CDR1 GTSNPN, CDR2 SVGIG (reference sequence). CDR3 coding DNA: TGTGCCTGGAGGGTTAGCGGGAGGTACGAGCAGTACTTC. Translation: CAWRVSGRYEQYF.

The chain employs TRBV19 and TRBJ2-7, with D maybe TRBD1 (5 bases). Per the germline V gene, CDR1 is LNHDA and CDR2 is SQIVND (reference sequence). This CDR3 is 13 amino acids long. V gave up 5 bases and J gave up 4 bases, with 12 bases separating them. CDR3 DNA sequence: TGTGCCAGTAGTCTAGGCAGGGCTTACGAGCAGTACTTC. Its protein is CASSLGRAYEQYF.

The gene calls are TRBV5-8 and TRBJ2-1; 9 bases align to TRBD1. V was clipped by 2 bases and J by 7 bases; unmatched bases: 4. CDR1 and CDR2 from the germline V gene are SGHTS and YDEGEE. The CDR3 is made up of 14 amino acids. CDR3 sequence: CASSLQGALNEQFF. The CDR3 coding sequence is TGTGCCAGCAGCTTACAGGGGGCGCTTAATGAGCAGTTCTTC.

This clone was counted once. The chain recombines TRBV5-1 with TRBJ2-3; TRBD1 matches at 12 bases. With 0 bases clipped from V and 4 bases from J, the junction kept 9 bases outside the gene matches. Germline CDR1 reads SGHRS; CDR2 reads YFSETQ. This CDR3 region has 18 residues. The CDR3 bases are TGCGCCAGCAGCTTGGAACCGCGGGACAGGGGGCCTCCAGATACGCAGTATTTT. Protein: CASSLEPRDRGPPDTQYF.